The 11 T cell receptor beta chains in this list originate from one sample, sequenced in a study of cytomegalovirus exposure and HLA in healthy donors. In the PCR, 60 Vbeta and 13 Jbeta primers were used. Libraries were prepared by immunoSEQ multiplex PCR; TCRdb keeps only in-frame clonotypes and omits some of them. The sample shows around 78,000 clones, around 60% of them seen only once. The sequencing input was PBMCs. All receptors come from a man aged 25 to 45 in good health and CMV-seropositive.

This rearrangement joins TRBV7-5 to TRBJ1-1. TRBV7-5 is a pseudogene. The CDR3 has 17 residues. The CDR3 DNA follows: TGTGCCAGAAGCTTAACCCCTAAGGGTTGGGAGGGCACTGAAGCTTTCTTT. This gives the protein CARSLTPKGWEGTEAFF.

V usage is TRBV7-9 and J usage is TRBJ1-4; tentatively, D is TRBD1 (6 bases). Trimming stripped 11 bases from V and 13 bases from J, with 11 bases between. This CDR3 is 9 amino acids long. Germline values: CDR1 SEHNR, CDR2 FQNEAQ (reference sequence). CDR3 coding DNA: TGTGCCGGACAGCCCATACTGTTTTTT. This gives the protein CAGQPILFF.

The chain couples TRBV11-3 to TRBJ1-2; possibly TRBD1 for D (5 bases). Trimming removed 3 bases at V and 7 bases at J, with 9 bases between. The CDR3 length is 12 residues. The V gene's germline CDR1 is SGHNT and CDR2 YENEEA. The CDR3 sequence is CASSFRRGGYTF. In DNA, the CDR3 is TGTGCCAGCAGCTTTAGAAGGGGTGGCTACACCTTC.

This clone ranks as medium-sized. This chain joins TRBV19 and TRBJ1-3; TRBD1 matches 7 bases. The CDR3 extends over 15 amino acids. The J segment lost 4 bases and the V segment lost 5 bases, leaving 8 bases of the junction unmatched. Germline V gene data show CDR1 as LNHDA and CDR2 as SQIVND (reference sequence). CDR3 DNA sequence: TGTGCCAGTAGTGTATCCAGGGGGGTCGGAAACACCATATATTTT. Protein: CASSVSRGVGNTIYF.

This sequence joins TRBV19 and TRBJ2-7; maybe TRBD1 (6 bases). V was shortened by 2 bases and J by 5 bases, with 10 bases between the two germline ends. This CDR3 spans 13 amino acids. Germline V lookup: CDR1 LNHDA, CDR2 SQIVND (reference sequence). CDR3 amino acids: CASSINRDHEQYF. The CDR3 DNA sequence: TGTGCCAGTAGTATAAACAGGGACCACGAGCAGTACTTC.

The CDR3 coding sequence is TGTGCCAGCAGTGAGAGGGGGCGGAATTCACCCCTCCACTTT. Its protein product is CASSERGRNSPLHF. This sequence joins TRBV6-1 and TRBJ1-6; 7 bases fit TRBD1. The CDR3 contains 14 residues. Germline CDR1 is MNHNS and CDR2 is SASEGT. The J segment lost 7 bases and the V segment lost 3 bases, leaving 3 bases of the junction unmatched.

This chain connects TRBV2 to TRBJ1-2; TRBD1 agrees at 12 bases. CDR1 is SNHLY, CDR2 FYNNEI, per germline. The V and J ends lost 6 bases and 5 bases, in that order; junction bases with no gene match: 4. CDR3 length: 14 amino acids. CDR3 DNA sequence: TGTGCCAGCAGGGGACAGGGGGCTAGGTATGGCTACACCTTC. Encoded protein: CASRGQGARYGYTF.

V gene TRBV27 combines with J gene TRBJ2-1, with 7 positions matching TRBD2. Germline trimming cut 7 bases from V and 0 bases from J; bases unmatched to any gene: 18. Germline assignment: CDR1 MNHEY and CDR2 SMNVEV (reference sequence). CDR3 size: 19 residues. CDR3 nucleotide sequence: TGTGCCAGCACCCCCTTGGGTCTAGCGGTGATCTACTCCTACAATGAGCAGTTCTTC. This sequence encodes CASTPLGLAVIYSYNEQFF.

This clone was recorded a few times. This chain connects TRBV7-3 to TRBJ2-2, with 15 bases matching TRBD2. Looked up from germline, CDR1 is SGHTA and CDR2 is FQGTGA. With 6 bases clipped from V and 7 bases from J, the junction kept 9 bases outside the gene matches. The CDR3 is made up of 17 amino acids. This chain's CDR3 is CASSTGLAGGRSGELFF. In DNA, the CDR3 is TGTGCCAGCAGTACTGGACTAGCGGGGGGGCGGAGCGGGGAGCTGTTTTTT.

V and J are TRBV19 and TRBJ1-1; weak D call: TRBD1 (6 bases). This CDR3 is 13 amino acids long. Germline loops: CDR1 LNHDA, CDR2 SQIVND (reference sequence). Trimming removed 5 bases from V and 0 bases from J, with 7 bases in between. The CDR3 DNA follows: TGTGCCAGTAGTCCAGGGGTGAACACTGAAGCTTTCTTT. Its translation: CASSPGVNTEAFF.

This rearrangement joins TRBV6-5 to TRBJ1-5; 8 positions agree with TRBD1. CDR3 size: 16 residues. The ends lost 4 bases at V and 4 bases at J; junction bases unmatched: 9. Germline V gene lookup returns CDR1 MNHEY and CDR2 SVGAGI. The DNA for the CDR3 is TGTGCCAGCAGTTGGGGGACAGGAAGGGGGAATCAGCCCCAGCATTTT. As protein: CASSWGTGRGNQPQHF.